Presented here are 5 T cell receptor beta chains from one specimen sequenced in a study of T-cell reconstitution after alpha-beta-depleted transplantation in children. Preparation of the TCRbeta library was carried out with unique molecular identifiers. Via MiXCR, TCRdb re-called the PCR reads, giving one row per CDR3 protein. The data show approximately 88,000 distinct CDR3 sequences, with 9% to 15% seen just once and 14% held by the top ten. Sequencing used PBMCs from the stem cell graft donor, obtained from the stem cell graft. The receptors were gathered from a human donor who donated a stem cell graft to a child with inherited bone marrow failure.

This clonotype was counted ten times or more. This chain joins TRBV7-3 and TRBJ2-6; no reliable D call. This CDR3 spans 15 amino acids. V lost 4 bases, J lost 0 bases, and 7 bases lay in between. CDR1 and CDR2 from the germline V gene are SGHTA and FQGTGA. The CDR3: CASSSESSGANVLTF. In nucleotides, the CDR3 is TGTGCCAGCAGCTCAGAGAGCTCTGGGGCCAACGTCCTGACTTTC.

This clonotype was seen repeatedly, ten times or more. CDR3 residues: CASSLVGFNQPQHF. The CDR3 nucleotides read TGTGCCAGCAGCTTAGTGGGATTCAATCAGCCCCAGCATTTT. This chain connects TRBV7-9 to TRBJ1-5; D is unclear. Germline CDR1 and CDR2: SEHNR and FQNEAQ (reference sequence). V was pared by 1 base and J by 3 bases, with 7 bases between. This CDR3 contains 14 residues.

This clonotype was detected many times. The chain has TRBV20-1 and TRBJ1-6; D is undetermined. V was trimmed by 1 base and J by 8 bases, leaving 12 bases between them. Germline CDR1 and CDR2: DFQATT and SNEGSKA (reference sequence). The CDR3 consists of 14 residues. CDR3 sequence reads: CSARVKAIDSPLHF. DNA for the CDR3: TGCAGTGCTAGAGTAAAGGCTATAGATTCACCCCTCCACTTT.

The CDR3 DNA sequence: TGTGCCAGCAGCTTGTTTGTCTTAGCGGGGCCTTTTCTAGCCAAAAACATTCAGTACTTC. Translating it yields CASSLFVLAGPFLAKNIQYF. The J gene is TRBJ2-4, the V gene TRBV13; 8 bases match TRBD2. This CDR3 comprises 20 residues. V lost 3 bases, J lost 0 bases, and 16 bases stayed unmatched. Germline lookup yields CDR1 PRHDT and CDR2 FYEKMQ (reference sequence).

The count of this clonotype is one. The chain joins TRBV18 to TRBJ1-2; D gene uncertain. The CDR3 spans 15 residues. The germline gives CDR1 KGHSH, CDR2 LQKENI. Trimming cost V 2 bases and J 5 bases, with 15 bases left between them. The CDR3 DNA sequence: TGTGCCAGCTCACCAACCGGCAGCCCGCTTTATGGCTACACCTTC. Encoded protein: CASSPTGSPLYGYTF.